This section outlines one TCR beta chain sequence together with its context. How the authors handled the data: Reference gene primer amplification in the assay estimated nucleated cell counts. The repertoire was sequenced with immunoSEQ multiplex PCR; TCRdb's copy has only in-frame clones and lacks some. From that table come the V and J calls and clone size; the DNA was used to work out D and trimming. Here the sample spans about 110,000 clones, 88% being singletons. This entry comes from a study of blood T cell repertoires in COVID-19. Study-level background: Whether acute or convalescent, the COVID-19 samples came from the United States, Italy and Spain. T cells, B-cell-depleted T cells, or PBMCs supplied cDNA or gDNA.

This CDR3 contains 16 residues. J was trimmed by 0 bases and V by 4 bases; bases with no gene match: 4. Germline loops: CDR1 KGHDR, CDR2 SFDVKD. This chain joins TRBV24-1 and TRBJ2-3; 9 nucleotides match TRBD1. Sequenced: peripheral blood. The sequence came from a human donor in a cohort sampled during active COVID-19. The CDR3 sequence: CATSEPGQGSTDTQYF. In nucleotides, the CDR3 is TGTGCCACCAGTGAACCTGGACAGGGGAGCACAGATACGCAGTATTTT.